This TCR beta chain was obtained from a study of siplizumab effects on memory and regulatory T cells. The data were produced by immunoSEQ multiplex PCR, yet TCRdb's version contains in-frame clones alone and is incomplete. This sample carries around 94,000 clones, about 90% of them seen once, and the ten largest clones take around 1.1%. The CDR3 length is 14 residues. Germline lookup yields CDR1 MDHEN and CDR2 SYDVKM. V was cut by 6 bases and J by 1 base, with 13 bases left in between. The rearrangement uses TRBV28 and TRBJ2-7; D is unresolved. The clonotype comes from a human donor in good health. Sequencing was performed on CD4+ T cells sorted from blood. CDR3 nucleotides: TGTGCCAGCAGCTACTCCCGGCTATCCTACGAGCAGTACTTC. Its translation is CASSYSRLSYEQYF.